These 28 T cell receptor beta chains originate from one sample sequenced in a study of identical twins. TCRdb called the 5' RACE reads again in MiXCR, with one record for every CDR3 protein. The profile covers roughly 470,000 distinct CDR3 sequences, with roughly 13% appearing a single time and approximately 1% taken by the ten largest. These data are also associated with another study on yellow fever vaccine responses in identical twins.

The specimen was CD4+ T cells sorted from blood. These receptors came from a woman aged 18-30 years in good health.

The chain combines TRBV7-2 with TRBJ2-3; D unclear. The germline CDR1 and CDR2 sequences are SGHTA and FQGNSA. This CDR3 spans 15 amino acids. V lost 1 base, J lost 3 bases, and 11 bases lay in between. In nucleotides, the CDR3 is TGTGCCAGCAGCTTAGTGTCTAGGAGAACAGATACGCAGTATTTT. Residues: CASSLVSRRTDTQYF.

This clonotype was recorded many times. The chain couples TRBV28 to TRBJ1-2; D unresolved. Trimming removed 2 bases from V and 2 bases from J, with 15 bases in between. The CDR3 sequence is 16 residues long. Germline CDR1 is MDHEN and CDR2 is SYDVKM. The CDR3 loop reads CASSLRVLEQNYGYTF. The CDR3, as DNA: TGTGCCAGCAGTTTACGAGTACTAGAGCAAAACTATGGCTACACCTTC.

CDR3 protein: CASSSGLAGAQETQYF. The DNA for the CDR3 is TGTGCCAGCAGCTCCGGACTAGCGGGTGCCCAAGAGACCCAGTACTTC. This chain links TRBV7-2 with TRBJ2-5; TRBD2 agrees at 11 bases. The CDR3 extends over 16 amino acids. The V segment lost 4 bases and the J segment 1 base; nucleotides outside the gene matches: 5. The germline V gene has CDR1 SGHTA and CDR2 FQGNSA.

The V call is TRBV29-1, the J call TRBJ2-1, with TRBD2 matching 11 bases. V was clipped by 7 bases and J by 6 bases; unmatched bases: 8. The CDR3 loop spans 14 amino acids. Germline loops: CDR1 SQVTM, CDR2 ANQGSEA. The CDR3 loop is CSALGLAEVNEQFF. The CDR3 coding sequence is TGCAGCGCCCTGGGACTAGCGGAGGTCAATGAGCAGTTCTTC.

The chain uses TRBV28 and TRBJ1-2, with 10 nucleotides matching TRBD1. Per germline, CDR1 MDHEN and CDR2 SYDVKM. V lost 11 bases, J lost 2 bases, and 5 bases stayed unmatched. This CDR3 spans 13 amino acids. Here the CDR3 reads CACRDRGNYGYTF. The DNA for the CDR3 is TGTGCCTGCCGGGACAGGGGCAACTATGGCTACACCTTC.

The rearrangement uses TRBV25-1 and TRBJ2-1; the D is unclear. Deletions cut 4 bases from V and 4 bases from J, with 17 bases between. CDR3 length equals 16 residues. The germline V gene has CDR1 MGHDK and CDR2 SYGVNS. Here the CDR3 reads CASSVPPSSEYNEQFF. The CDR3 DNA follows: TGTGCCAGCAGTGTACCACCAAGCTCGGAATACAATGAGCAGTTCTTC.

This clonotype was picked up a small number of times. The chain employs TRBV6-2 or TRBV6-3 and TRBJ2-3, with TRBD2 matching over 9 bases. V lost 0 bases to trimming and J lost 2 bases; unmatched junction nucleotides: 9. Germline V CDR1 and CDR2: MNHEY, SVGEGT. The CDR3 extends over 18 amino acids. CDR3 DNA sequence: TGTGCCAGCAGTTACTCGGCTCGGGGCGGGAGGGCCACAGATACGCAGTATTTT. Amino acid sequence: CASSYSARGGRATDTQYF.

The table lists this clonotype with many counts. The rearrangement joins TRBV20-1 to TRBJ1-1, with TRBD1 matching over 7 bases. Looked up from germline, CDR1 is DFQATT and CDR2 is SNEGSKA (reference sequence). The CDR3 length is 18 residues. With 6 bases clipped from V and 1 base from J, the junction kept 20 bases outside the gene matches. The CDR3 loop reads CSAQIYRGFRERNTEAFF. The CDR3, as DNA: TGCAGTGCACAGATCTACAGGGGATTCCGAGAAAGGAACACTGAAGCTTTCTTT.

This clonotype occurred many times. J is TRBJ2-3 and V is TRBV7-8, with 8 positions matching TRBD1. With 3 bases clipped from V and 1 base from J, the junction kept 6 bases outside the gene matches. CDR3 length equals 16 residues. Germline V gene lookup returns CDR1 SGHVS and CDR2 FQNEAQ. This CDR3 is CASSLAMGQGTDTQYF. The CDR3 nucleotides read TGTGCCAGCAGCTTGGCGATGGGACAGGGCACAGATACGCAGTATTTT.

The chain uses TRBV3-1 and TRBJ2-5, with 14 bases fitting TRBD2. Germline-derived CDR1 and CDR2 are LGHDT and YNNKEL (reference sequence). V trimming: 3 bases; J trimming: 5 bases; junction bases outside the gene matches: 2. The length of the CDR3 is 15 residues. CDR3 loop: CASSQGTSGSETQYF. CDR3 DNA: TGTGCCAGCAGCCAGGGGACTAGCGGGAGTGAGACCCAGTACTTC.

This clonotype was recorded many times. V usage is TRBV29-1 and J usage is TRBJ2-4, with D maybe TRBD1 (5 bases). Trimming left V 6 bases short and J 2 bases short, with 17 bases between. The CDR3 has 15 residues. Germline-derived CDR1 and CDR2 are SQVTM and ANQGSEA. The CDR3 nucleotides are TGCAGCGTGGAGACAGTAATAACTTCCAAAAACATTCAGTACTTC. Translating it yields CSVETVITSKNIQYF.

The chain employs TRBV6-1 and TRBJ2-7, with D perhaps matching TRBD1 (6 bases). The CDR3 runs 14 residues. The germline V gene encodes CDR1 MNHNS and CDR2 SASEGT. The germline V and J ends were trimmed by 7 bases and 2 bases, with 15 bases remaining between them. The CDR3 protein is CASTQQQGTYEQYF. CDR3 bases: TGTGCCAGCACCCAACAACAGGGAACCTACGAGCAGTACTTC.

The chain recombines TRBV5-1 with TRBJ2-1; weak D call: TRBD2 (5 bases). The CDR3 runs to 15 residues. Trimming took off 2 bases at V and 5 bases at J, with 14 bases between the two ends. Per the germline V gene, CDR1 is SGHRS and CDR2 is YFSETQ. In nucleotides, the CDR3 is TGCGCCAGCAGCTTAATAACTAGTACCCACAATGAGCAGTTCTTC. The encoded protein is CASSLITSTHNEQFF. The complete variable domain, with remaining parts taken from reference TRBV5-1 and TRBJ2-1, reads KAGVTQTPRYLIKTRGQQVTLSCSPISGHRSVSWYQQTPGQGLQFLFEYFSETQRNKGNFPGRFSGRQFSNSRSEMNVSTLELGDSALYLCASSLITSTHNEQFFGPGTRLTVL.

This clonotype was counted only a few times. This chain uses TRBV24-1 with TRBJ1-5; D perhaps matches TRBD1 (5 bases). The CDR3 has 17 amino acids. Germline-derived CDR1 and CDR2 are KGHDR and SFDVKD. V lost 1 base and J 0 bases, leaving 12 bases between the germline ends. The CDR3 is CATSDLKGRDSNQPQHF. The DNA of the CDR3 is TGTGCCACCAGTGATTTAAAGGGGAGGGATAGCAATCAGCCCCAGCATTTT.

This chain joins TRBV7-2 and TRBJ2-1, with 7 bases identical to TRBD2. Germline values: CDR1 SGHTA, CDR2 FQGNSA. The junction had 13 bases not matched to a gene; V was cut back by 7 bases and J by 4 bases. The CDR3 length is 16 residues. CDR3: CASTIPSGGSYNEQFF. The CDR3 region has the DNA TGTGCCAGCACCATTCCTAGCGGAGGCTCTTACAATGAGCAGTTCTTC. The variable domain in full, with the rest retrieved from reference TRBV7-2 and TRBJ2-1, is GAGVSQSPSNKVTEKGKDVELRCDPISGHTALYWYRQSLGQGLEFLIYFQGNSAPDKSGLPSDRFSAERTGGSVSTLTIQRTQQEDSAVYLCASTIPSGGSYNEQFFGPGTRLTVL.

V gene TRBV19 combines with J gene TRBJ2-5, with D maybe TRBD2 (6 bases). Trimming removed 6 bases from V and 1 base from J, with 15 bases in between. Germline V gene data show CDR1 as LNHDA and CDR2 as SQIVND (reference sequence). The CDR3 covers 15 residues. The CDR3 DNA reads TGTGCCAGTAGGGGGGGTTCGGCGGCCCAAGAGACCCAGTACTTC. This translates into CASRGGSAAQETQYF.

The chain recombines TRBV20-1 with TRBJ1-1, with D possibly being TRBD1 (5 bases). Trimming took 2 bases from V and 5 from J, leaving 9 bases between them. In germline, CDR1 is DFQATT, CDR2 SNEGSKA (reference sequence). The CDR3 spans 12 residues. CDR3 nucleotide sequence: TGCAGTGCTAGACAGGGAGGGACTGAAGCTTTCTTT. This sequence encodes CSARQGGTEAFF.

There are a few counts of this clonotype. This chain joins TRBV6-2 or TRBV6-3 and TRBJ2-7; 8 nucleotides align to TRBD1. Germline loops: CDR1 MNHEY, CDR2 SVGEGT. This CDR3 has 20 amino acids. The J segment lost 3 bases and the V segment lost 2 bases, leaving 21 bases of the junction unmatched. CDR3 DNA sequence: TGTGCCAGCAGTTACCCCCAGGCGCAAACAGGGGGACCGATCGGCTACGAGCAGTACTTC. This sequence encodes CASSYPQAQTGGPIGYEQYF.

Only a few counts were recorded for this clonotype. The rearrangement joins TRBV4-3 to TRBJ2-5, with D possibly being TRBD1 or TRBD2 (5 bases each). The CDR3 is made up of 15 amino acids. In germline, CDR1 is LGHNA, CDR2 YSLEER. V was pared by 0 bases and J by 6 bases, with 14 bases between. DNA for the CDR3: TGCGCCAGCAGCCAAGACTTAGGGGTAGCGAAGACCCAGTACTTC. Encoded protein: CASSQDLGVAKTQYF.

The J gene is TRBJ2-7, the V gene TRBV7-2, with 7 bases matching TRBD2. J was trimmed by 12 bases and V by 0 bases; bases with no gene match: 8. This CDR3 comprises 13 residues. CDR1 and CDR2 from the germline V gene are SGHTA and FQGNSA. In DNA form, the CDR3 reads TGTGCCAGCAGCTTAGCGGGAGGGCCGGAGGGGTACTTC. Encoded protein: CASSLAGGPEGYF.

V gene TRBV5-1 combines with J gene TRBJ2-5; 9 bases line up with TRBD1. V shed 3 bases and J 2 bases; nucleotides not matched to a gene: 5. The CDR3 extends over 15 amino acids. Germline assignment: CDR1 SGHRS and CDR2 YFSETQ. The CDR3 DNA reads TGCGCCAGCAGCTCGTTAGGGACAGGGCAAGAGACCCAGTACTTC. It yields the protein CASSSLGTGQETQYF.

This chain links TRBV27 with TRBJ2-7; TRBD1 agrees at 10 bases. Unmatched junction bases numbered 9, after V lost 5 bases and J lost 5 bases. The CDR3 runs to 15 residues. In germline, CDR1 is MNHEY, CDR2 SMNVEV (reference sequence). CDR3 bases: TGTGCCAGCAGTGGACCGGGACAGGGGATGAACGAGCAGTACTTC. Residues: CASSGPGQGMNEQYF.

This clonotype was seen more than once but under ten times. The rearrangement joins TRBV7-9 to TRBJ2-3; D is perhaps TRBD1 or TRBD2 (5 bases each). V gave up 3 bases and J gave up 0 bases, with 13 bases separating them. Germline V lookup: CDR1 SEHNR, CDR2 FQNEAQ (reference sequence). This CDR3 contains 16 residues. In DNA form, the CDR3 reads TGTGCCAGCAGCTTCCTAGAGGGGTCTAGCACAGATACGCAGTATTTT. Protein product: CASSFLEGSSTDTQYF.

This clonotype has a handful of counts. The genes are TRBV5-1 and TRBJ2-7; weak D call: TRBD1 (5 bases). Germline V gene lookup returns CDR1 SGHRS and CDR2 YFSETQ. V lost 2 bases, J lost 0 bases, and 9 bases lay in between. CDR3 length: 14 amino acids. CDR3 amino acids: CASSFLGVSYEQYF. DNA of the CDR3: TGCGCCAGCAGCTTTTTAGGGGTCTCCTACGAGCAGTACTTC.

This clonotype has only a few counts. The chain is built from TRBV6-5 and TRBJ2-7; D gene uncertain. Germline V gene data show CDR1 as MNHEY and CDR2 as SVGAGI. Trimming shortened V by 2 bases and J by 1 base, and 9 bases separated the two germline ends. The length of the CDR3 is 14 residues. In DNA form, the CDR3 reads TGTGCCAGCAGTTACGAAGTCAATTCCTACGAGCAGTACTTC. As protein: CASSYEVNSYEQYF.

The chain joins TRBV10-3 to TRBJ2-5; 9 nucleotides agree with TRBD2. V gave up 9 bases and J gave up 5 bases; unmatched junction bases: 4. The CDR3 has 12 amino acids. CDR1 and CDR2 from the germline V gene are ENHRY and SYGVKD. The CDR3 reads CAIGTSSETQYF. The DNA of the CDR3 is TGTGCCATAGGGACTAGCTCGGAGACCCAGTACTTC.

V gene TRBV5-6 combines with J gene TRBJ2-1; a weak D match, TRBD1 (6 bases). The CDR3 length is 14 residues. Trimming removed 3 bases from V and 2 bases from J, with 9 bases in between. Looked up from germline, CDR1 is SGHDT and CDR2 is YYEEEE. Written as DNA, the CDR3 is TGTGCCAGCAGCTCGACAGGTGCCTACAATGAGCAGTTCTTC. This encodes CASSSTGAYNEQFF.

This clonotype was recorded many times. The rearrangement joins TRBV29-1 to TRBJ2-5; TRBD2 matches 8 bases. Germline CDR1 SQVTM, CDR2 ANQGSEA. The CDR3 covers 13 residues. J was trimmed by 5 bases and V by 2 bases; bases with no gene match: 4. CDR3 sequence (DNA): TGCAGCGTTGAAACTAGCGGAAGGGAGACCCAGTACTTC. It codes for CSVETSGRETQYF.